This is a list of T cell receptor beta chains from one sample in a study of blood T cell repertoires in COVID-19. Data came from immunoSEQ multiplex PCR; TCRdb stores just in-frame clones and leaves some out. In the table there are approximately 190,000 clones, 84% of which are singletons. Sample: PBMCs or T cells enriched from blood (not recorded which). Source of these receptors: a woman in her twenties or thirties who had been exposed to COVID-19. Both conserved end residues are part of each CDR3. The D gene is left open where the match is weak. Size is omitted from some rows. Given values are once, few, many or a class for expanded clones.

d_call clone_size j_call v_call cdr3_aa cdr3_nt
. . TRBJ1-2 TRBV4-2 CASSQGPLRGYTF TGTGCCAGCAGCCAAGGGCCCTTGAGGGGCTACACCTTC
TRBD2 . TRBJ2-3 TRBV14 CASSQFRSGGPGDTQYF TGTGCCAGCAGCCAATTTCGAAGCGGGGGGCCTGGAGATACGCAGTATTTT
TRBD1 . TRBJ1-2 TRBV6-5 CASRGGTGSYGYTF TGTGCCAGCAGGGGGGGGACAGGGAGCTATGGCTACACCTTC
TRBD1 . TRBJ1-1 TRBV27 CASWRLQGVYFEAFF TGTGCCAGCTGGCGACTACAGGGGGTTTACTTTGAAGCTTTCTTT
. few TRBJ1-2 TRBV5-6 CASSLVGPGDYGYTF TGTGCCAGCAGCTTGGTGGGTCCGGGGGACTATGGCTACACCTTC
. once TRBJ1-5 TRBV4-1 CASSQVVSQPQHF TGCGCCAGCAGCCAAGTAGTCTCCCAGCCCCAGCATTTT
. . TRBJ2-7 TRBV5-6 CASTPGFTYEQYF TGTGCCAGCACCCCGGGTTTCACCTACGAGCAGTACTTC
. . TRBJ1-4 TRBV3-1/TRBV3-2 CASSQMTPTNEKLFF TGTGCCAGCAGCCAAATGACACCAACTAATGAAAAACTGTTTTTT
. . TRBJ2-6 TRBV19 CAATGSPSSGANVLTF TGTGCCGCCACGGGGTCCCCTTCTTCTGGGGCCAACGTCCTGACTTTC
TRBD2 . TRBJ2-3 TRBV9 CASSVVGTSGAVDTQYF TGTGCCAGCAGCGTAGTTGGGACTAGCGGGGCTGTAGATACGCAGTATTTT
TRBD1 . TRBJ1-3 TRBV5-1 CASSRGPGQGVRNTIYF TGCGCCAGCAGCCGTGGGCCGGGACAGGGCGTGCGAAACACCATATATTTT
. few TRBJ2-1 TRBV29-1 CSVDKQAARQFF TGCAGCGTCGATAAACAGGCTGCCAGACAGTTCTTC
TRBD2 . TRBJ2-5 TRBV7-3 CASSLGSGGLGETQYF TGTGCCAGCAGCTTAGGGAGCGGGGGGTTAGGGGAGACCCAGTACTTC
. few TRBJ1-1 TRBV15 CATSRAGTGNTEAFF TGTGCCACCAGCAGAGCTGGAACAGGGAACACTGAAGCTTTCTTT